This TCR beta chain came from a study of blood T cell repertoires in COVID-19. Data came from immunoSEQ multiplex PCR; TCRdb stores just in-frame clones and leaves some out. The sample includes fewer than 250,000 clones, about 85% of them seen just once. The CDR3 spans 15 residues. V and J are TRBV21-1 and TRBJ2-1; the tabulated D call, TRBD2, remains unverified against the DNA. TRBV21-1 is tagged as a pseudogene. The source is a man aged 65 to 85 with acute or convalescent COVID-19. Sequenced material: peripheral blood. The DNA of the CDR3 is TGTGCCAGCAGCAAAGCAAGGAGATTCTACAATGAGCAGTTCTTC. Amino acids: CASSKARRFYNEQFF.